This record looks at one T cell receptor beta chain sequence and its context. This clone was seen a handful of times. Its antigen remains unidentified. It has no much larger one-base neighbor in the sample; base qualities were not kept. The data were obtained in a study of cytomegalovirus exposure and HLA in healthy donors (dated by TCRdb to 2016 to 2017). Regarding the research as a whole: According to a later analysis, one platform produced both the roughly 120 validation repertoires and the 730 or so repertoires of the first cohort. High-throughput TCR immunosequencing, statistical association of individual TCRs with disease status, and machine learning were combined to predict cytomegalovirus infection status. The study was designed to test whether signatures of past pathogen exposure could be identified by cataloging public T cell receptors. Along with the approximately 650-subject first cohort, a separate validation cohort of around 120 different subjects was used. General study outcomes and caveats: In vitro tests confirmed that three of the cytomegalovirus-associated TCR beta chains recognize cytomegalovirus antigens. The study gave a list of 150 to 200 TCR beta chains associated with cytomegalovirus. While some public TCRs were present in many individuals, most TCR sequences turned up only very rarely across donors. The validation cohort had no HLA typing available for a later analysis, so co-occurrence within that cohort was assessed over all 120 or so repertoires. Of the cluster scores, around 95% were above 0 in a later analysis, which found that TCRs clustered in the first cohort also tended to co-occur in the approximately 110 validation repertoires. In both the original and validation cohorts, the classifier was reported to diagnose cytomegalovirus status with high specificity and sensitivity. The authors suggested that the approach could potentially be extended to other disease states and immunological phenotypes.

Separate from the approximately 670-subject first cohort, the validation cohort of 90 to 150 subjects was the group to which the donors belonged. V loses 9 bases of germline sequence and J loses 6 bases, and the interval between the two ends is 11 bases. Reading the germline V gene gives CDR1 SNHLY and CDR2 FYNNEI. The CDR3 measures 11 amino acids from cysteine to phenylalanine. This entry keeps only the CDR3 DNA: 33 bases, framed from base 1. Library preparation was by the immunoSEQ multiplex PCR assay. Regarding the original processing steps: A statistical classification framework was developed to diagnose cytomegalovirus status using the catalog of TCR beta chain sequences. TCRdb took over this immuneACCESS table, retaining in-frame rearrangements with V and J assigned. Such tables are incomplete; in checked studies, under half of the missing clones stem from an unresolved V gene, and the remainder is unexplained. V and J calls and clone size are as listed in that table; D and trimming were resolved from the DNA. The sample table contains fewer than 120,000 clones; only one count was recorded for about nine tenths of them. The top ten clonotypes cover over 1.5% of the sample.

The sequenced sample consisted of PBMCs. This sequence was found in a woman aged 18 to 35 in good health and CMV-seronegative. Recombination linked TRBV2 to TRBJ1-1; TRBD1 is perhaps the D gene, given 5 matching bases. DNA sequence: TGTGCCAGGGGGCAGGGTGCTGAAGCTTTCTTT. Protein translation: CARGQGAEAFF. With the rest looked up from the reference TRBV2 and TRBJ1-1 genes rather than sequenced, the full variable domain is EPEVTQTPSHQVTQMGQEVILRCVPISNHLYFYWYRQILGQKVEFLVSFYNNEISEKSEIFDDQFSVERPDGSNFTLKIRSTKLEDSAMYFCARGQGAEAFFGQGTRLTVV.